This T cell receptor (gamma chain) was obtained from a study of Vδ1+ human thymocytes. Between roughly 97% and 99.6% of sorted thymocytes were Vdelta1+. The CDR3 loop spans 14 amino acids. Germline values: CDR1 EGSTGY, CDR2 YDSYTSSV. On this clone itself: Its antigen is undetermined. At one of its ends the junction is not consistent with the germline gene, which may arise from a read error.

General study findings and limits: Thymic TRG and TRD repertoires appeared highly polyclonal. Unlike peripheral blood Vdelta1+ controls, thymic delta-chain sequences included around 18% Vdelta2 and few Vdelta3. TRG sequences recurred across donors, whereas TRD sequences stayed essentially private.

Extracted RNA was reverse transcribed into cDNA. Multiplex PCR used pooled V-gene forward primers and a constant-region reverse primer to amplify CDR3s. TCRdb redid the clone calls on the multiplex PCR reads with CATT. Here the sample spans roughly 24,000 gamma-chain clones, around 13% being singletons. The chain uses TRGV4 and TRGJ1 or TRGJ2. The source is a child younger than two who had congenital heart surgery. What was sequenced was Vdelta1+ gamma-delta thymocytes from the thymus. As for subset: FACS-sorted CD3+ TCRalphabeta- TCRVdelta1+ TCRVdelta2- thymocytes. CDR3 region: CATWNGFFCYKKLF. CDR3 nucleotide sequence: TGTGCCACCTGGAATGGATTTTTTTGTTATAAGAAACTCTTT.